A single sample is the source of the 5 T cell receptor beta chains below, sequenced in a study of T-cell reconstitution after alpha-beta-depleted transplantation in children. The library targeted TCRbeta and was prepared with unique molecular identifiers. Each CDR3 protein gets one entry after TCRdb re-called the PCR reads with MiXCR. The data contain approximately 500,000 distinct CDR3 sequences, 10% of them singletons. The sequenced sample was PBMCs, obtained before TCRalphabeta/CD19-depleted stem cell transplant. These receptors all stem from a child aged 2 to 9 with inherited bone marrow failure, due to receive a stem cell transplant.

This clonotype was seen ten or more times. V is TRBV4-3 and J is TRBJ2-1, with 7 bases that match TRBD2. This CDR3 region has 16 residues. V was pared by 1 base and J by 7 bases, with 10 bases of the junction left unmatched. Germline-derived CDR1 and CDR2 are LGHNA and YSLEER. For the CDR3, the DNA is TGCGCCAGCAGCCAAGGTGCCGGGCTAGCGGCGAATGAGCAGTTCTTC. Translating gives CASSQGAGLAANEQFF.

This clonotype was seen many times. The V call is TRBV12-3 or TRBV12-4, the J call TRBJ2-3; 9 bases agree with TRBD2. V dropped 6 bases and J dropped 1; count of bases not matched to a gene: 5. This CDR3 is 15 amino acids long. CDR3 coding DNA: TGTGCCAGCAGCGCCCCTAGCGGGGGCACAGATACGCAGTATTTT. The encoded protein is CASSAPSGGTDTQYF.

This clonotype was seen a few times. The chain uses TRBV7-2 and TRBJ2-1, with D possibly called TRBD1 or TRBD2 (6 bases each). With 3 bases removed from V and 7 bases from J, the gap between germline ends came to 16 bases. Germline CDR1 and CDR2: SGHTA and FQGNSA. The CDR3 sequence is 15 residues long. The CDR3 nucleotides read TGTGCCAGCAGCTTCGCGGGACACCTCGGGAATGAGCAGTTCTTC. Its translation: CASSFAGHLGNEQFF. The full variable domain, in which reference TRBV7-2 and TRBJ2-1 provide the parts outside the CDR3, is GAGVSQSPSNKVTEKGKDVELRCDPISGHTALYWYRQSLGQGLEFLIYFQGNSAPDKSGLPSDRFSAERTGGSVSTLTIQRTQQEDSAVYLCASSFAGHLGNEQFFGPGTRLTVL.

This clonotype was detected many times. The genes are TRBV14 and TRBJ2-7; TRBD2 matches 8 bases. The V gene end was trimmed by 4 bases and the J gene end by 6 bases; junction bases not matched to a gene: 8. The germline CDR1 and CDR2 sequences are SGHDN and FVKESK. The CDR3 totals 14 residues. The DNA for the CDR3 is TGTGCCAGCAGCCCTACTTTTAGCGGGATCGAGCAGTACTTC. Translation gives CASSPTFSGIEQYF. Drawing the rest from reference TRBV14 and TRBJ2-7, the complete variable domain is EAGVTQFPSHSVIEKGQTVTLRCDPISGHDNLYWYRRVMGKEIKFLLHFVKESKQDESGMPNNRFLAERTGGTYSTLKVQPAELEDSGVYFCASSPTFSGIEQYFGPGTRLTVT.

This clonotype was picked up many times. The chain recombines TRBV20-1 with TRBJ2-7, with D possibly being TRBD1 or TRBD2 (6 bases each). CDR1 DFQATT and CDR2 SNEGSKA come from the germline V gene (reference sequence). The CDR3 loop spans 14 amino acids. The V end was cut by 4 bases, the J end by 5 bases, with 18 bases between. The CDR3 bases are TGCAGTGCTATGGACCTAGGGGGGCTAGACGAGCAGTACTTC. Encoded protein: CSAMDLGGLDEQYF.